This record concerns one T cell receptor beta chain sequence. These data belong to a study of blood T cell repertoires in COVID-19. Study overall: Nucleic acid was either cDNA or gDNA, and it came from T cells, B-cell-depleted T cells, or PBMCs.

As processed by the authors: Nucleated cell number was recorded as an estimate derived from reference gene primer amplification. Assay used: immunoSEQ multiplex PCR; TCRdb lists only in-frame clones, some missing. The DNA was the basis for D and trimming; V, J and clone size are from that table. Of approximately 100,000 clones listed, less than 90% were seen once; the top ten hold 15% to 20%. The J segment lost 7 bases and the V segment lost 3 bases, leaving 7 bases of the junction unmatched. This CDR3 comprises 15 residues. Per the germline V gene, CDR1 is SGDLS and CDR2 is YYNGEE. This TCR derives from a woman aged 60-70 years with acute or convalescent COVID-19. The gene calls are TRBV9 and TRBJ1-6, with 7 bases aligning to TRBD1. Sequenced input: peripheral blood. The CDR3 region is CASSARQGSNSPLHF. In DNA form, the CDR3 reads TGTGCCAGCAGCGCACGACAGGGCTCCAATTCACCCCTCCACTTT.